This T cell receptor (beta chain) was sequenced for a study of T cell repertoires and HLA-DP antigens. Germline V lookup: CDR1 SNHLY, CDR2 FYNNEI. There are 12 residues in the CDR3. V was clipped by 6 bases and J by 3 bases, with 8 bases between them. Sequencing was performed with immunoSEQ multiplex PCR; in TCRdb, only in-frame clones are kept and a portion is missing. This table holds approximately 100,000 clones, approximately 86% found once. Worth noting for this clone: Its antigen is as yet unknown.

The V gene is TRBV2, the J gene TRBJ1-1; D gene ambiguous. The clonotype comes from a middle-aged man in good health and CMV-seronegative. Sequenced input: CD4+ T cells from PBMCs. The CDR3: CASSLRDTEAFF. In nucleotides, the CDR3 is TGTGCCAGCAGCCTGCGGGACACTGAAGCTTTCTTT.